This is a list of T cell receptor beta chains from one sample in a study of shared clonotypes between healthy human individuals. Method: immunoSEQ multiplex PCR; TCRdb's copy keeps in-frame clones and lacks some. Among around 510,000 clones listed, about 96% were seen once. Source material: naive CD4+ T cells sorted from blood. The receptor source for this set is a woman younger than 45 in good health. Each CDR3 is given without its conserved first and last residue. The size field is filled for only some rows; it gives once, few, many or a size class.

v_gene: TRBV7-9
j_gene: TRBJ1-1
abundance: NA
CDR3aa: ASSFTGTIMNTEAF

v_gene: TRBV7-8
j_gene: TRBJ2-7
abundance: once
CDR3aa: ASSFLETYEQY

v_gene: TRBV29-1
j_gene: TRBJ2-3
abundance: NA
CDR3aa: SGSGGGSTDTQY

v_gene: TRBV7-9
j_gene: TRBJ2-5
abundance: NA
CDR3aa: ASSLGREQTQY

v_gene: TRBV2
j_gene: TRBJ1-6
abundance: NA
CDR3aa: ASSERTGGSPLH

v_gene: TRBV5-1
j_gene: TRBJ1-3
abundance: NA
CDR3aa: ASSLLTGSSGNTIY

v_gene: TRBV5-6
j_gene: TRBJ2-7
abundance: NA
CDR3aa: ASSFGRGSDEQY

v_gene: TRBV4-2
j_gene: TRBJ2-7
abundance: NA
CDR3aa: ASSHETGRVMYEQY

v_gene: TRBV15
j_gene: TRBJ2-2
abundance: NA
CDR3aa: ATSRVLSNTGELF

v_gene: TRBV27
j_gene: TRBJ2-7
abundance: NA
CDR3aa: ASRNRQGASYEQY

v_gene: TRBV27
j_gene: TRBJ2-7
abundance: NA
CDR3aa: ASSLSVGTREQY

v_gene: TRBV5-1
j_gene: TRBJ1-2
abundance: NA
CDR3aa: ASSPGGGRGDGYT

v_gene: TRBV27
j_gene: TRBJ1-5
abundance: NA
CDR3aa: ASSLSRQGAQPQH

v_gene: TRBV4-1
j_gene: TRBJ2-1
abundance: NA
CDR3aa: ASSLGTSGNEQF

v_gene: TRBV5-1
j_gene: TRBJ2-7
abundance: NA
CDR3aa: ASSLVQGAYEQY

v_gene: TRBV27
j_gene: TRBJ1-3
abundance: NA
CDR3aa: AGKMITGGAGNTIY

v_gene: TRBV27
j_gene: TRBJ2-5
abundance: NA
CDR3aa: ASSLFGTGTGRTQY

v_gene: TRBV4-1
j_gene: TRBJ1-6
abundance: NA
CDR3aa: ASSQDHSSYNSPLH

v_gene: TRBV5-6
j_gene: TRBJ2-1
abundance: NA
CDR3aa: ASSLVGVKNEQF

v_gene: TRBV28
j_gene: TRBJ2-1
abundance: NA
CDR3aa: ASSGPPSSYNEQF

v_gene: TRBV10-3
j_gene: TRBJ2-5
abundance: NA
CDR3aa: AISPQWRTSGRLGETQY

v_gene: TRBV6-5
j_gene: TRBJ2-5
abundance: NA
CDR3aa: ASSSLGSTQY

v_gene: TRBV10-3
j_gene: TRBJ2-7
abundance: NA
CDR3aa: AISRAGRADRGQY

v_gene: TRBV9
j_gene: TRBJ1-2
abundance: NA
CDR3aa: ASSVDLVGPSGYT

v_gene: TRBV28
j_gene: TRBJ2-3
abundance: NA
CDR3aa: ASSLWVGDTQY

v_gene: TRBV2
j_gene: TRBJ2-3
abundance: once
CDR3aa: ASRETSGSPDTQY

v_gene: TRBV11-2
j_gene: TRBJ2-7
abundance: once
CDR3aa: ASNLGLAGDYEQY

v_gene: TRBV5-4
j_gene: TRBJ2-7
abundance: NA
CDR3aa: ASSPDHSYEQY

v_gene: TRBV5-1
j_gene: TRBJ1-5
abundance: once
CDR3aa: ASSLDRENQPQH

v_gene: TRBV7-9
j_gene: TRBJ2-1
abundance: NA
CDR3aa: ASSLRTERSSYNEQF

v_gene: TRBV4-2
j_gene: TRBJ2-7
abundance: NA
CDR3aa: ASSHNTAGQGSYEQY

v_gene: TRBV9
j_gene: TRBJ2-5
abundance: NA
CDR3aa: ASSPWTSGRQETQY

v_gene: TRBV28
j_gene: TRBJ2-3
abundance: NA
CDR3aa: ASRSYEEGGTDTQY

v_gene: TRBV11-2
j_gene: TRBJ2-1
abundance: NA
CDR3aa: ASKFGGTDYNEQF

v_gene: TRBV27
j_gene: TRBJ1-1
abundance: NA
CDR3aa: ASSFQRNTEAF

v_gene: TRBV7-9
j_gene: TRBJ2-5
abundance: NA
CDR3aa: ASSLGRETQY

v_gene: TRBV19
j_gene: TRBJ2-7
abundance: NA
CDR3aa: ASSFRRQSYEQY

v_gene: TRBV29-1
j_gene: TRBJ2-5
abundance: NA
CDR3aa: SVGVEDQY

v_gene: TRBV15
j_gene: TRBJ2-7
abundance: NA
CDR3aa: ATSSGGAGTTYEQY

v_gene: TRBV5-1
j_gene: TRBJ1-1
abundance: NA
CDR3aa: ASSLWQGAMNTEAF

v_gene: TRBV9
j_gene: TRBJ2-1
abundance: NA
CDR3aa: ASTPGGSGSYNEQF

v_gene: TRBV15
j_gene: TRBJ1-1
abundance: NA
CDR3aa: ATSRVGRSNTEAF

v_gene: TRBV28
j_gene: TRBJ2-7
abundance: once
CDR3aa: ASSPDGVIEQY

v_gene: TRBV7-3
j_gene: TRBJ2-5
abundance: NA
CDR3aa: ASSSRTGETQY

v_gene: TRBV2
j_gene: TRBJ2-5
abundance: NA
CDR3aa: ASGEETQY

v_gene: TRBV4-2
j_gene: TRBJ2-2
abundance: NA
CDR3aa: ASSQGLAGVVSGELF

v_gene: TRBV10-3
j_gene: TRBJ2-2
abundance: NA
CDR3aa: AISESVNTGELF

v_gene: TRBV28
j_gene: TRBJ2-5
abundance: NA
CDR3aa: ASSRNGNVGRETQY

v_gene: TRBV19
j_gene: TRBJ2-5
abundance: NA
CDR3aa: ASSATGTRGRTQY

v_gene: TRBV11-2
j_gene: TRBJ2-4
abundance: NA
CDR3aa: ASRGIREAKNIQY

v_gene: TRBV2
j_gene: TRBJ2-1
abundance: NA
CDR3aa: ASSLSGSSYNEQF

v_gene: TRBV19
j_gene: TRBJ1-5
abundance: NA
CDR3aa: ASSIGTGQPQH

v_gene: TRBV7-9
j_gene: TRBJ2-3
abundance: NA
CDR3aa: ASLAPSTDTQY

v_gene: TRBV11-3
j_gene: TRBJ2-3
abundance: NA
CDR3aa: ASSLGVAGGPLGAQY

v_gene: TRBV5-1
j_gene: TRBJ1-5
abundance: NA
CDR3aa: ASSLDVGYQPQH